The clone carrying this T cell receptor beta chain occurred many times. Its antigen remains unidentified. Germline CDR1 is MGHRA and CDR2 is YSYEKL. The V end was cut by 1 base, the J end by 0 bases, with 10 bases between. CDR3 length: 17 amino acids. The data originate from a study of T-cell reconstitution after alpha-beta-depleted transplantation in children. Study-wide results and caveats: A year had passed since transplant, and T-cell counts and diversity by then came mostly from newly produced T cells. The origin of alpha-beta T cells about two months after transplant was reportedly several hundred expanded graft clones. For some patients, TCRbeta diversity was high at day 60 because of recipient T cells and thymic progenitors that survived.

Molecular barcoding with unique molecular identifiers was used for the TCRbeta library. TCRdb reprocessed the PCR reads via MiXCR and lists one record per CDR3 protein. The sample includes around 17,000 distinct CDR3 sequences, 4.5% to 6% of them seen just once. The V call is TRBV4-1, the J call TRBJ1-6; D remains unclear. This TCR was sampled from a boy between 10 and 17 years old with acute lymphoblastic leukemia, due to receive a stem cell transplant. Sequenced here: PBMCs, sampled before TCRalphabeta/CD19-depleted stem cell transplant. The CDR3 region has the DNA TGCGCCAGCAGCCAAGGACGGACTAGCTCCTATAATTCACCCCTCCACTTT. This translates into CASSQGRTSSYNSPLHF.